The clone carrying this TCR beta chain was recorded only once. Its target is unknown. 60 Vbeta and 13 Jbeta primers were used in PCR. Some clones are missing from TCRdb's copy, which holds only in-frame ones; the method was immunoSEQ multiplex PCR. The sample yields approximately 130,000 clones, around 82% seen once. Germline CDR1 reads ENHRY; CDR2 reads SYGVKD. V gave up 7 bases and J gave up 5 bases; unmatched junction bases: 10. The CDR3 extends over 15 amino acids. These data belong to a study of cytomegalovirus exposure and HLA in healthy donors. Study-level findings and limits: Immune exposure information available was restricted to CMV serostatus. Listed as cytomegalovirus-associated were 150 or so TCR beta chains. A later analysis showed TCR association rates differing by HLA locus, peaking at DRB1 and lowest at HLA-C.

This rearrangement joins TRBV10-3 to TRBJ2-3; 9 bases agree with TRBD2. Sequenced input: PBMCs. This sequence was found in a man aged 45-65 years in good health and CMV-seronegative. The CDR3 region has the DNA TGTGCCATCATGGGAGCGGGAGGCCTTCAAGATACGCAGTATTTT. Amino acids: CAIMGAGGLQDTQYF.